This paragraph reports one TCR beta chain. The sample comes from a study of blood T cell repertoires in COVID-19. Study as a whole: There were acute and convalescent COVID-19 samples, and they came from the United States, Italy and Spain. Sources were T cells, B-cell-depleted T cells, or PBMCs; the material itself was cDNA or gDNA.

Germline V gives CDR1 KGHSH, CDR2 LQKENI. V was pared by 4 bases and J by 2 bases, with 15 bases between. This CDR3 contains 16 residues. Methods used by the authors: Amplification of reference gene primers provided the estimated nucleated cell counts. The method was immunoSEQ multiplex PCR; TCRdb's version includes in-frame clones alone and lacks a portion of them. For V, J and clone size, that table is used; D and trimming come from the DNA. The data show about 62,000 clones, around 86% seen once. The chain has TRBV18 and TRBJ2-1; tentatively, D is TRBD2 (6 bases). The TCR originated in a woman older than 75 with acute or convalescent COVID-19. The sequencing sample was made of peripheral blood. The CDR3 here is CASSRNSGPAYNEQFF. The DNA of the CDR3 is TGTGCCAGCTCACGCAATAGCGGTCCTGCCTACAATGAGCAGTTCTTC.